These 20 T cell receptor beta chains originate from one sample sequenced in a study of beta chain features in type 1 diabetes. All of the isolated RNA was reverse transcribed, so expressed TCRB transcripts were sequenced. Here immunoSEQ multiplex PCR was the method, and the copy in TCRdb shows in-frame clones only, minus some. The sample has about 900,000 clones; roughly 17% are singletons. Sequencing was performed on naive CD4+ T cells from blood. These receptors originate from a woman aged 18-29 years in good health.

The rearrangement links TRBV6-5 to TRBJ2-1; D possibly uses TRBD1 or TRBD2 (5 bases each). Trimming pared 9 bases from V and 0 bases from J, leaving 15 bases between. CDR3 length equals 15 residues. Germline V gives CDR1 MNHEY, CDR2 SVGAGI. CDR3 protein: CASGGTSSSYNEQFF. The CDR3, as DNA: TGTGCCAGTGGGGGAACCAGTAGCTCCTACAATGAGCAGTTCTTC.

This chain uses TRBV4-3 with TRBJ2-3, with D perhaps matching TRBD1 (6 bases). This CDR3 contains 16 residues. V shed 0 bases and J shed 2 bases, with 12 bases lying between them. Per germline, CDR1 LGHNA and CDR2 YSLEER. Written as DNA, the CDR3 is TGCGCCAGCAGCCAAGATTTAGGACAGTACACAGATACGCAGTATTTT. Translation: CASSQDLGQYTDTQYF.

This clone was seen more than once but under ten times. V gene TRBV28 combines with J gene TRBJ2-1; D possibly uses TRBD1 or TRBD2 (5 bases each). V gave up 8 bases and J gave up 0 bases, with 29 bases separating them. CDR3 length equals 20 residues. Germline V lookup: CDR1 MDHEN, CDR2 SYDVKM. CDR3 sequence reads: CASSIGPRQGTGSSYNEQFF. The CDR3 DNA reads TGTGCCAGCTCAATTGGGCCGCGGCAGGGAACGGGGAGCTCCTACAATGAGCAGTTCTTC.

This clone has a single count. The V gene is TRBV18, the J gene TRBJ1-1; 8 bases are shared with TRBD1. This CDR3 comprises 15 residues. V shed 4 bases and J 6 bases; nucleotides not matched to a gene: 10. Germline CDR1 reads KGHSH; CDR2 reads LQKENI. CDR3 in amino acids: CASSLQQGEGAEAFF. The CDR3, as DNA: TGTGCCAGCTCACTTCAACAGGGGGAGGGCGCTGAAGCTTTCTTT.

This clone has just a few counts. The CDR3 DNA follows: TGTGCCATCGGGACAGGGGATGGCTACACCTTC. Translating gives CAIGTGDGYTF. V usage is TRBV10-3 and J usage is TRBJ1-2; 10 bases map to TRBD1. The CDR3 covers 11 residues. The J segment lost 6 bases and the V segment lost 8 bases, leaving 0 bases of the junction unmatched. CDR1 ENHRY and CDR2 SYGVKD come from the germline V gene.

The gene calls are TRBV15 and TRBJ1-4; D is unresolved. Germline loops: CDR1 LNHNV, CDR2 YYDKDF (reference sequence). Trimming stripped 3 bases from V and 0 bases from J, with 5 bases between. The CDR3 has 14 residues. CDR3 residues: CATSSWATNEKLFF. As DNA, the CDR3 is TGTGCCACCAGCAGCTGGGCAACTAATGAAAAACTGTTTTTT.

The rearrangement joins TRBV28 to TRBJ2-7; D unclear. Looked up from germline, CDR1 is MDHEN and CDR2 is SYDVKM. Trimming stripped 1 base from V and 0 bases from J, with 10 bases between. This CDR3 has 15 residues. The CDR3 region is CASSLFTSISYEQYF. The CDR3 DNA is TGTGCCAGCAGTTTATTCACTTCAATCTCCTACGAGCAGTACTTC. The full variable domain, in which reference TRBV28 and TRBJ2-7 provide the parts outside the CDR3, is DVKVTQSSRYLVKRTGEKVFLECVQDMDHENMFWYRQDPGLGLRLIYFSYDVKMKEKGDIPEGYSVSREKKERFSLILESASTNQTSMYLCASSLFTSISYEQYFGPGTRLTVT.

A few counts support this clone. The genes are TRBV6-6 and TRBJ1-1; no definite D call. CDR1 and CDR2 (germline): MNHNY, SVGAGI (reference sequence). With 5 bases removed from V and 4 bases from J, the gap between germline ends came to 14 bases. CDR3 length: 14 amino acids. CDR3 residues: CASSGSLSTTEAFF. The CDR3 DNA reads TGTGCCAGCAGTGGGTCCCTTTCCACCACTGAAGCTTTCTTT.

The chain links TRBV4-3 to TRBJ2-4, with TRBD2 matching 7 bases. Germline CDR1 LGHNA, CDR2 YSLEER. J lost 0 bases, V lost 0 bases, and 11 bases had no gene match. The CDR3 is made up of 19 amino acids. CDR3 in amino acids: CASSQESSGNNLAKNIQYF. The CDR3 DNA sequence: TGCGCCAGCAGCCAAGAGTCCAGCGGGAACAACCTAGCCAAAAACATTCAGTACTTC.

Only a few counts were recorded for this clone. V usage is TRBV27 and J usage is TRBJ2-1; TRBD2 aligns across 14 bases. CDR3 length: 20 amino acids. With V trimmed by 4 bases and J by 0 bases, 11 bases remained unmatched. Germline loops: CDR1 MNHEY, CDR2 SMNVEV (reference sequence). The DNA of the CDR3 is TGTGCCAGCAGTTGGAAACGACTAGCGGGAGGGCGGCCCTCCTACAATGAGCAGTTCTTC. Its translation: CASSWKRLAGGRPSYNEQFF.

This clone was observed a handful of times. Other DNA sequences within the sample encode an identical CDR3. DNA of the CDR3: TGTGCCAGTAGTCCCGGCAATCAGCCCCAGCATTTT. It is translated as CASSPGNQPQHF. The rearrangement uses TRBV19 and TRBJ1-5; D remains unclear. This CDR3 contains 12 residues. Germline lookup yields CDR1 LNHDA and CDR2 SQIVND (reference sequence). V dropped 5 bases and J dropped 2 bases, with 4 bases sitting between them.

The rearrangement joins TRBV5-1 to TRBJ2-7, with 13 bases that match TRBD2. The CDR3 runs 15 residues. With 4 bases clipped from V and 6 bases from J, the junction kept 7 bases outside the gene matches. Germline V gene lookup returns CDR1 SGHRS and CDR2 YFSETQ. CDR3 in amino acids: CASSPTSGRAIEQYF. CDR3 nucleotides: TGCGCCAGCAGCCCTACTAGCGGGAGGGCCATCGAGCAGTACTTC.

The CDR3 region has the DNA TGTGCCAGCAGCTTCTCGGGTTGGCTATCCGGAGAGACCCAGTACTTC. Translated, it gives CASSFSGWLSGETQYF. This sequence joins TRBV7-8 and TRBJ2-5; D unclear. Per germline, CDR1 SGHVS and CDR2 FQNEAQ. The CDR3 consists of 16 residues. The germline V and J ends were trimmed by 3 bases and 4 bases, with 18 bases remaining between them. The entire variable domain, with the rest obtained from reference TRBV7-8 and TRBJ2-5, is as follows: GAGVSQSPRYKVAKRGQDVALRCDPISGHVSLFWYQQALGQGPEFLTYFQNEAQLDKSGLPSDRFFAERPEGSVSTLKIQRTQQEDSAVYLCASSFSGWLSGETQYFGPGTRLLVL.

This clone was detected a few times. This sequence joins TRBV2 and TRBJ2-6, with D perhaps assigned TRBD1 or TRBD2 (5 bases each). The CDR3 sequence is 16 residues long. Germline V gives CDR1 SNHLY, CDR2 FYNNEI. V was pared by 6 bases and J by 0 bases, with 12 bases between. DNA for the CDR3: TGTGCCAGCAGCAGGGACGGACTCTCTGGGGCCAACGTCCTGACTTTC. Residues: CASSRDGLSGANVLTF.

This clone was seen a few times. The chain uses TRBV19 and TRBJ2-7; TRBD2 matches 7 bases. The germline gives CDR1 LNHDA, CDR2 SQIVND (reference sequence). V was clipped by 1 base and J by 2 bases; unmatched bases: 8. There are 16 residues in the CDR3. The CDR3 protein is CASSIGPPAGAYEQYF. The CDR3 DNA sequence: TGTGCCAGTAGTATAGGCCCCCCCGCGGGAGCCTACGAGCAGTACTTC.

The V gene is TRBV28, the J gene TRBJ1-5; 7 bases are a match to TRBD1. V lost 5 bases and J lost 3; bases outside the gene matches: 10. The CDR3 spans 16 residues. Per germline, CDR1 MDHEN and CDR2 SYDVKM. The CDR3 region has the DNA TGTGCCAGCAGTATAGGAGGGGGCTTCGACAATCAGCCCCAGCATTTT. This encodes CASSIGGGFDNQPQHF.

The rearrangement links TRBV28 to TRBJ2-3; 8 nucleotides align to TRBD1. Germline V CDR1 and CDR2: MDHEN, SYDVKM. This CDR3 has 18 residues. V was clipped by 5 bases and J by 2 bases; unmatched bases: 15. This chain's CDR3 is CASSPSSGQGAATDTQYF. As DNA, the CDR3 is TGTGCCAGCAGTCCCTCTTCCGGGCAGGGGGCTGCCACAGATACGCAGTATTTT.

This clone was counted ten times or more. J is TRBJ1-5 and V is TRBV28; tentative D call: TRBD1 (6 bases). V was shortened by 6 bases and J by 1 base, with 10 bases between the two germline ends. The CDR3 is made up of 14 amino acids. CDR1 and CDR2 (germline): MDHEN, SYDVKM. The CDR3 reads CASRTGMSNQPQHF. DNA for the CDR3: TGTGCCAGCAGAACAGGGATGAGCAATCAGCCCCAGCATTTT.

This clone was observed a handful of times. V and J are TRBV5-1 and TRBJ2-1; D possibly matches TRBD1 or TRBD2 (6 bases each). Between the trimmed V and J ends, which lost 4 bases and 0 bases, there was a span of 14 bases. This CDR3 has 16 residues. Germline V gene data show CDR1 as SGHRS and CDR2 as YFSETQ. In DNA form, the CDR3 reads TGCGCCAGCAGCACGGGGGCCACGAGCTCCTACAATGAGCAGTTCTTC. Translated, it gives CASSTGATSSYNEQFF.

As to this clone: The junction departs from germline at one end; a sequencing error may be responsible. The chain recombines TRBV5-4 with TRBJ2-2; 9 bases fit TRBD2. The germline V gene encodes CDR1 SGHNT and CDR2 YYREEE (reference sequence). The CDR3 sequence is 16 residues long. This CDR3 reads CASSPSGTSSTRELFF. The CDR3 bases are TGTGCCAGCAGCCCCTCCGGGACTAGCAGCACCAGGGAGCTGTTTTTT.